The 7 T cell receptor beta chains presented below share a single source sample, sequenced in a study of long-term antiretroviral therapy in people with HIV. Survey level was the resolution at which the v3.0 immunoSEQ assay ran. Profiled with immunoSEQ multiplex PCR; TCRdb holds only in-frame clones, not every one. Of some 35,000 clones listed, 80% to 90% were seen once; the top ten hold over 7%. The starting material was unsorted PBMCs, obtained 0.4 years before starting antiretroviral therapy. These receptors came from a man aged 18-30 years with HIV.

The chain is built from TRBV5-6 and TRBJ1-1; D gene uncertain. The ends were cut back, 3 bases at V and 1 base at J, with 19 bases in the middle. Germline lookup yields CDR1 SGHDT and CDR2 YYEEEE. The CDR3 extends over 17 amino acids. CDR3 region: CASSSPRGGQRNTEAFF. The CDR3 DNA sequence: TGTGCCAGCAGCTCCCCCAGAGGCGGGCAAAGGAACACTGAAGCTTTCTTT. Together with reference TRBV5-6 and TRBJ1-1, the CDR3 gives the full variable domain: DAGVTQSPTHLIKTRGQQVTLRCSPKSGHDTVSWYQQALGQGPQFIFQYYEEEERQRGNFPDRFSGHQFPNYSSELNVNALLLGDSALYLCASSSPRGGQRNTEAFFGQGTRLTVV.

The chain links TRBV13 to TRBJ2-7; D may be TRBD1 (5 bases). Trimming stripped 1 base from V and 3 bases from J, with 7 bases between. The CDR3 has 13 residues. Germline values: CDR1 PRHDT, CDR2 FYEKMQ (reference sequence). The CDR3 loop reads CASSLVQGYEQYF. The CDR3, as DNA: TGTGCCAGCAGCTTAGTGCAGGGCTACGAGCAGTACTTC.

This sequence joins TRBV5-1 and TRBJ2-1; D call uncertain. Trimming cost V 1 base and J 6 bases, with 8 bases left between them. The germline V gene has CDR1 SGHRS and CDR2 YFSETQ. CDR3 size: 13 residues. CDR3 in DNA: TGCGCCAGCAGCTTGTATTCGGTCAATGAGCAGTTCTTC. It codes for CASSLYSVNEQFF.

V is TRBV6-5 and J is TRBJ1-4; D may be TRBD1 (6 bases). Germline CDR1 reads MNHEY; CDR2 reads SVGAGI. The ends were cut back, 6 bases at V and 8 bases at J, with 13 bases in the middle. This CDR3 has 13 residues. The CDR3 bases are TGTGCCAGCAGCTCAGGGGAGCGCGAAAAACTGTTTTTT. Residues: CASSSGEREKLFF.

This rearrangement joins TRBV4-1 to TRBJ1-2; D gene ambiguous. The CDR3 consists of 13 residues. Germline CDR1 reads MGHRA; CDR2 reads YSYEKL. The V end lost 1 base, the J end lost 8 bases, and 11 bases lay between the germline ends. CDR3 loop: CASSQAEGNGYTF. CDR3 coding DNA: TGCGCCAGCAGCCAAGCAGAAGGTAACGGCTACACCTTC.

CDR3 coding DNA: TGTGCCATCAGGTCGGGGACAGGGACCCTCAACACTGAAGCTTTCTTT. Amino acids: CAIRSGTGTLNTEAFF. J is TRBJ1-1 and V is TRBV10-3; 9 bases are shared with TRBD1. Germline values: CDR1 ENHRY, CDR2 SYGVKD. V trimming: 6 bases; J trimming: 2 bases; junction bases outside the gene matches: 10. The CDR3 covers 16 residues.

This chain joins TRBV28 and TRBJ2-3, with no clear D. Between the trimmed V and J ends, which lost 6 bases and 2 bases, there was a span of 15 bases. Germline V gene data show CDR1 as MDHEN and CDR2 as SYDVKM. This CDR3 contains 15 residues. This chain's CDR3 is CASSPNSEITDTQYF. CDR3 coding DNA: TGTGCCAGCAGCCCGAATTCCGAAATCACAGATACGCAGTATTTT.